Each of the 23 T cell receptor beta chains below was sequenced from the same sample in a study of T-cell reconstitution after alpha-beta-depleted transplantation in children. Library preparation (for TCRbeta) was performed with unique molecular identifiers. TCRdb re-derived calls from the PCR reads in MiXCR, one entry per CDR3 protein. The sample includes hundreds of thousands of distinct CDR3 sequences, under 15% of them seen just once. The material sequenced was PBMCs, taken before TCRalphabeta/CD19-depleted stem cell transplant. These receptors were collected from a girl aged 2-15 years with congenital amegakaryocytic thrombocytopenia, due to receive a stem cell transplant.

J is TRBJ2-7 and V is TRBV12-3 or TRBV12-4, with TRBD1 identical over 7 bases. Unmatched junction bases numbered 8, after V lost 6 bases and J lost 0 bases. This CDR3 is 15 amino acids long. The CDR3 DNA follows: TGTGCCAGCAGCCCTGACAGGGCGAGCTCCTACGAGCAGTACTTC. Protein product: CASSPDRASSYEQYF.

This clonotype was seen many times. This rearrangement joins TRBV12-3 or TRBV12-4 to TRBJ2-4; 7 positions agree with TRBD2. This CDR3 comprises 15 residues. V lost 5 bases to trimming and J lost 6 bases; unmatched junction nucleotides: 10. This CDR3 is CASSRRGGSLNIQYF. The CDR3 coding sequence is TGTGCCAGCAGTCGACGTGGCGGGAGTTTAAACATTCAGTACTTC.

This clonotype was counted only a few times. The chain recombines TRBV5-1 with TRBJ2-7, with D possibly being TRBD2 (6 bases). The CDR3 totals 15 residues. V lost 0 bases to trimming and J lost 0 bases, with 10 bases between them. Germline lookup yields CDR1 SGHRS and CDR2 YFSETQ. CDR3 sequence: CASSLGGGDSYEQYF. The CDR3 DNA reads as TGCGCCAGCAGCTTGGGCGGAGGGGACTCCTACGAGCAGTACTTC.

The chain uses TRBV4-2 and TRBJ2-7; 8 bases align to TRBD2. The CDR3 has 15 amino acids. The ends lost 1 base at V and 4 bases at J; junction bases unmatched: 6. Per germline, CDR1 LGHNA and CDR2 YNFKEQ. The CDR3 here is CASSQAGLEGYEQYF. The CDR3 DNA is TGTGCCAGCAGCCAAGCGGGACTAGAGGGGTACGAGCAGTACTTC.

This clonotype appeared a few times. The chain recombines TRBV29-1 with TRBJ2-5, with 12 bases that match TRBD2. CDR1 is SQVTM, CDR2 ANQGSEA, per germline. The V and J ends lost 6 bases and 4 bases, in that order; junction bases with no gene match: 6. The length of the CDR3 is 14 residues. The CDR3 region has the DNA TGCAGCGTGGGAATGACTAGCGGGGGAGAGACCCAGTACTTC. Protein product: CSVGMTSGGETQYF.

The chain uses TRBV7-9 and TRBJ1-5; no reliable D call. CDR1 is SEHNR and CDR2 is FQNEAQ in the germline V gene (reference sequence). V was trimmed by 5 bases and J by 0 bases, leaving 14 bases between them. There are 16 residues in the CDR3. CDR3 DNA sequence: TGTGCCAGCAGCGACTCTACAGTCAATAGCAATCAGCCCCAGCATTTT. Translation gives CASSDSTVNSNQPQHF.

The chain combines TRBV7-9 with TRBJ2-1; TRBD2 aligns across 8 bases. The CDR3 loop spans 13 amino acids. Losses at the gene ends were 1 base for V and 12 bases for J; bases not matched to a gene: 5. Germline values: CDR1 SEHNR, CDR2 FQNEAQ (reference sequence). This CDR3 is CASSLGTSRAQFF. CDR3 coding DNA: TGTGCCAGCAGCTTAGGGACTAGCAGGGCGCAGTTCTTC. Based on the CDR3 plus reference TRBV7-9 and TRBJ2-1, the full variable domain is DTGVSQNPRHKITKRGQNVTFRCDPISEHNRLYWYRQTLGQGPEFLTYFQNEAQLEKSRLLSDRFSAERPKGSFSTLEIQRTEQGDSAMYLCASSLGTSRAQFFGPGTRLTVL.

The rearrangement uses TRBV20-1 and TRBJ1-1, with D maybe TRBD1 (6 bases). V gave up 4 bases and J gave up 5 bases, with 11 bases separating them. The CDR3 spans 12 residues. The V gene's germline CDR1 is DFQATT and CDR2 SNEGSKA (reference sequence). The CDR3 reads CSATRGETEAFF. CDR3 nucleotides: TGCAGTGCTACCAGGGGAGAGACTGAAGCTTTCTTT.

This CDR3 is CATSIRLVYDTQYF. The CDR3 nucleotides are TGTGCCACCAGCATACGACTAGTGTACGATACGCAGTATTTT. The chain joins TRBV15 to TRBJ2-3, with D possibly matching TRBD2 (6 bases). The V gene lost 4 bases and the J gene lost 6 bases, with 14 bases spanning the gap. The CDR3 length is 14 residues. The germline V gene encodes CDR1 LNHNV and CDR2 YYDKDF (reference sequence).

This clonotype was detected many times. V and J are TRBV10-3 and TRBJ1-1; D is ambiguous. The CDR3 extends over 14 amino acids. Looked up from germline, CDR1 is ENHRY and CDR2 is SYGVKD. The V end lost 2 bases, the J end lost 2 bases, and 9 bases lay between the germline ends. Written as DNA, the CDR3 is TGTGCCATCAGTGAGGTTGTGGGAAACACTGAAGCTTTCTTT. Protein product: CAISEVVGNTEAFF.

The chain employs TRBV3-1 and TRBJ2-3; D call uncertain. This CDR3 has 14 amino acids. Germline CDR1 LGHDT, CDR2 YNNKEL (reference sequence). V was cut by 1 base and J by 2 bases, with 7 bases left in between. For the CDR3, the DNA is TGTGCCAGCAGCCAAGGAGTTTCCACAGATACGCAGTATTTT. This translates into CASSQGVSTDTQYF.

This clonotype was detected many times. CDR3: CASSQRTAYADGTQYF. As DNA, the CDR3 is TGTGCCAGCAGTCAACGGACTGCGTACGCTGACGGGACCCAGTACTTC. This chain links TRBV27 with TRBJ2-5; TRBD2 is a possible D gene (5 bases). Germline V CDR1 and CDR2: MNHEY, SMNVEV (reference sequence). The V gene lost 5 bases and the J gene lost 7 bases, with 23 bases spanning the gap. CDR3 size: 16 residues.

This clonotype occurred a few times. The chain is built from TRBV7-9 and TRBJ2-1, with TRBD2 matching 7 bases. There are 16 residues in the CDR3. Trimming removed 3 bases from V and 1 base from J; junction bases left unmatched: 6. Per germline, CDR1 SEHNR and CDR2 FQNEAQ (reference sequence). CDR3 sequence reads: CASSLIRTRSYNEQFF. CDR3 in DNA: TGTGCCAGCAGCTTGATCAGGACTAGGTCCTACAATGAGCAGTTCTTC.

This clonotype has at least ten counts. The genes are TRBV5-6 and TRBJ2-3, with 13 nucleotides matching TRBD2. The V gene end was trimmed by 2 bases and the J gene end by 0 bases; junction bases not matched to a gene: 6. This CDR3 is 18 amino acids long. Germline V gives CDR1 SGHDT, CDR2 YYEEEE. In DNA form, the CDR3 reads TGTGCCAGCAGCTTAATGGGGACTAGCGGGACTAGCACAGATACGCAGTATTTT. It codes for CASSLMGTSGTSTDTQYF.

This clonotype was counted ten times or more. This chain joins TRBV27 and TRBJ2-7, with D maybe TRBD2 (6 bases). V was shortened by 6 bases and J by 3 bases, with 15 bases between the two germline ends. CDR3 length equals 14 residues. In germline, CDR1 is MNHEY, CDR2 SMNVEV (reference sequence). Here the CDR3 DNA reads TGTGCCAGCAGCCCCGGGAGTACCCGCTACGAGCAGTACTTC. Protein: CASSPGSTRYEQYF.

The sample holds many counts of this clonotype. V is TRBV6-1 and J is TRBJ1-1; tentatively, D is TRBD1 (6 bases). In germline, CDR1 is MNHNS, CDR2 SASEGT. This CDR3 spans 15 amino acids. Trimming stripped 0 bases from V and 3 bases from J, with 11 bases between. CDR3 sequence: CASSEAWKGDTEAFF. The CDR3 DNA sequence: TGTGCCAGCAGTGAAGCGTGGAAGGGGGACACTGAAGCTTTCTTT.

This clonotype was recorded many times. This chain joins TRBV7-9 and TRBJ2-1; either TRBD1 or TRBD2 may fit D (5 bases each). The CDR3 runs to 15 residues. Germline CDR1 is SEHNR and CDR2 is FQNEAQ (reference sequence). V was cut by 6 bases and J by 5 bases, with 17 bases left in between. The CDR3 DNA follows: TGTGCCAGCAGGCCCCGGGACCTTAGTAACAATGAGCAGTTCTTC. It encodes CASRPRDLSNNEQFF.

The J gene is TRBJ2-6, the V gene TRBV3-1; TRBD2 matches at 11 bases. The germline V gene encodes CDR1 LGHDT and CDR2 YNNKEL (reference sequence). The CDR3 loop spans 18 amino acids. After removal of 4 bases from V and 2 bases from J, the junction contained 7 bases not matched to a gene. The CDR3 here is CASSLLAGALPGANVLTF. The CDR3 coding sequence is TGTGCCAGCAGCCTACTAGCGGGAGCCCTCCCTGGGGCCAACGTCCTGACTTTC.

This chain links TRBV15 with TRBJ1-5; D is uncertain. CDR1 is LNHNV, CDR2 YYDKDF, per germline (reference sequence). Trimming removed 2 bases at V and 0 bases at J, with 5 bases between. The CDR3 has 14 amino acids. The CDR3 here is CATSRIDSNQPQHF. The CDR3 DNA sequence: TGTGCCACCAGCAGAATAGATAGCAATCAGCCCCAGCATTTT.

This clonotype has at least ten counts. The chain has TRBV27 and TRBJ2-7; 8 bases line up with TRBD2. Germline V gives CDR1 MNHEY, CDR2 SMNVEV (reference sequence). This CDR3 contains 15 residues. Losses at the gene ends were 2 bases for V and 5 bases for J; bases not matched to a gene: 8. The CDR3 sequence: CASSLDREGLNEQYF. The CDR3 nucleotides read TGTGCCAGCAGTTTAGACCGGGAGGGCCTTAACGAGCAGTACTTC.

In this sample, this clonotype turned up a few times. The gene calls are TRBV7-2 and TRBJ2-5; TRBD2 is a possible D gene (5 bases). The CDR3 length is 17 residues. CDR1 and CDR2 from the germline V gene are SGHTA and FQGNSA. V gave up 1 base and J gave up 5 bases, with 20 bases separating them. CDR3 coding DNA: TGTGCCAGCAGCTTAGTGGTGGGTCCAACCACTAGGGAGACCCAGTACTTC. Amino acid sequence: CASSLVVGPTTRETQYF.

This clonotype was counted only a few times. CDR3 amino acids: CASSFGRSGQGGVRDGYTF. The CDR3 DNA is TGTGCCAGCAGCTTTGGTAGGTCGGGACAGGGAGGTGTTCGAGATGGCTACACCTTC. This chain joins TRBV11-1 and TRBJ1-2; TRBD1 matches 9 bases. The junction had 20 bases not matched to a gene; V was cut back by 3 bases and J by 6 bases. CDR1 is SGHAT and CDR2 is FQDESV in the germline V gene (reference sequence). The CDR3 length is 19 residues.

This clonotype was detected a few times. The V call is TRBV7-9, the J call TRBJ2-1; perhaps D is TRBD1 or TRBD2 (5 bases each). Germline CDR1 SEHNR, CDR2 FQNEAQ (reference sequence). The CDR3 is 14 residues long. Deletions cut 4 bases from V and 9 bases from J, with 16 bases between. The CDR3 region has the DNA TGTGCCAGCAGCTCCCGGGACCGAATCGGTGAGCAGTTCTTC. Protein sequence: CASSSRDRIGEQFF.